This T cell receptor (beta chain) was documented in a study of blood T cell repertoires in COVID-19. A PCR-confirmed or clinician-diagnosed COVID-19 case had contacted exposed participants within 2 weeks of entry. With respect to this clone: Additional DNA sequences in this sample encode the identical CDR3.

The CDR3 runs to 15 residues. Looked up from germline, CDR1 is SGHTA and CDR2 is FQGNSA. With V trimmed by 5 bases and J by 0 bases, 4 bases remained unmatched. The assay was immunoSEQ multiplex PCR, and TCRdb's table has in-frame clones only and misses some. The sample carries fewer than 350,000 clones, around 90% recorded once. The specimen was PBMCs or T cells enriched from blood (not recorded which). This clonotype was sampled from a man aged 35 to 55 who had been exposed to COVID-19. This rearrangement joins TRBV7-2 to TRBJ1-3; the match to TRBD1 covers 7 bases. The CDR3 sequence: CASSLGQSSGNTIYF. DNA of the CDR3: TGTGCCAGCAGCCTGGGACAGAGCTCTGGAAACACCATATATTTT.